The 25 T cell receptor beta chains below all came from one sample that was sequenced in a study of blood T cell repertoires in COVID-19 (dated by TCRdb to the early 2020s). The library was made by the immunoSEQ multiplex PCR assay. The immuneACCESS repertoire file appears here via TCRdb, limited to in-frame rearrangements. These files lack a portion of the clones; in checked studies, under half of the deficit traces to unresolved V genes, and the cause of the others is not known. This sample has around 250,000 clones in its table, and roughly 90% of those were observed once. The ten most abundant clones make up roughly 5.8% of the sample. The source material was peripheral blood. These receptors were obtained from a man in his sixties with acute or convalescent COVID-19.

J is TRBJ2-5 and V is TRBV5-1, with 8 bases that match TRBD1. Germline loops: CDR1 SGHRS, CDR2 YFSETQ. J gave up 3 bases and V 3 bases, and 7 bases lay outside the gene matches. CDR3 size: 15 residues. CDR3 amino acids: CASSSQTGEEETQYF. CDR3 sequence (DNA): TGCGCCAGCAGCTCACAGACAGGGGAGGAAGAGACCCAGTACTTC.

This clone was seen a few times. The rearrangement uses TRBV29-1 and TRBJ2-2, with 8 bases fitting TRBD1. From germline, CDR1 is SQVTM and CDR2 ANQGSEA. With 6 bases clipped from V and 8 bases from J, the junction kept 8 bases outside the gene matches. The CDR3 runs 13 residues. Here the CDR3 DNA reads TGCAGCGTGATGACAGGGGAAAAGGGGGAGCTGTTTTTT. Amino acid sequence: CSVMTGEKGELFF.

Here the CDR3 DNA reads TGTGCCAGCAGCGGCAGCGCGAACACCGGGGAGCTGTTTTTT. Its protein is CASSGSANTGELFF. The chain has TRBV6-6 and TRBJ2-2; D is unclear. Between the trimmed V and J ends, which lost 6 bases and 0 bases, there was a span of 8 bases. The CDR3 length is 14 residues. Germline V gives CDR1 MNHNY, CDR2 SVGAGI (reference sequence).

This chain links TRBV5-1 with TRBJ2-7, with TRBD2 matching over 11 bases. The CDR3 covers 14 residues. J gave up 0 bases and V 7 bases, and 3 bases lay outside the gene matches. Germline assignment: CDR1 SGHRS and CDR2 YFSETQ. CDR3 sequence: CASRTSGSSYEQYF. For the CDR3, the DNA is TGCGCCAGCCGAACTAGCGGGAGCTCCTACGAGCAGTACTTC.

The genes are TRBV27 and TRBJ2-3; 10 nucleotides match TRBD1. Germline V gene sequence: CDR1 MNHEY, CDR2 SMNVEV (reference sequence). V dropped 3 bases and J dropped 14; count of bases not matched to a gene: 26. There are 19 residues in the CDR3. CDR3: CASSLLGGGQGTQIRSRYF. CDR3 coding DNA: TGTGCCAGCAGTTTGTTGGGAGGGGGACAGGGGACACAGATACGCAGTAGGTATTTT.

The chain joins TRBV18 to TRBJ2-7, with 8 positions matching TRBD1. J gave up 2 bases and V 4 bases, and 7 bases lay outside the gene matches. This CDR3 contains 15 residues. From germline, CDR1 is KGHSH and CDR2 LQKENI. CDR3 DNA: TGTGCCAGCTCACTCCCGACAGGGGTTCCCTACGAGCAGTACTTC. Residues: CASSLPTGVPYEQYF.

The rearrangement uses TRBV5-1 and TRBJ2-1, with 7 bases identical to TRBD1. This CDR3 contains 15 residues. Per germline, CDR1 SGHRS and CDR2 YFSETQ. Losses at the gene ends were 0 bases for V and 2 bases for J; bases not matched to a gene: 2. The CDR3 loop reads CASSLDRGTYNEQFF. In nucleotides, the CDR3 is TGCGCCAGCAGCTTGGACAGGGGAACCTACAATGAGCAGTTCTTC.

This clone occurred once. The chain links TRBV18 to TRBJ1-1, with no clear D. The germline V gene encodes CDR1 KGHSH and CDR2 LQKENI. Trimming shortened V by 2 bases and J by 0 bases, and 10 bases separated the two germline ends. CDR3 length: 15 amino acids. This chain's CDR3 is CASSPLSVMNTEAFF. In DNA, the CDR3 is TGTGCCAGCTCACCATTAAGCGTCATGAACACTGAAGCTTTCTTT.

V gene TRBV27 combines with J gene TRBJ1-2; D remains unclear. The CDR3 contains 16 residues. Germline V gene lookup returns CDR1 MNHEY and CDR2 SMNVEV (reference sequence). With 5 bases removed from V and 5 bases from J, the gap between germline ends came to 21 bases. In nucleotides, the CDR3 is TGTGCCAGCAGTGCGGCCGGTTCCCGATTTCGGTATGGCTACACCTTC. Translation gives CASSAAGSRFRYGYTF.

The rearrangement uses TRBV9 and TRBJ1-2, with unresolved D. Trimming left V 0 bases short and J 5 bases short, with 5 bases between. This CDR3 is 12 amino acids long. Germline V gene sequence: CDR1 SGDLS, CDR2 YYNGEE. In DNA, the CDR3 is TGTGCCAGCAGCGTAGGAGAATATGGCTACACCTTC. It codes for CASSVGEYGYTF. Combining the CDR3 with reference TRBV9 and TRBJ1-2 gives the whole variable domain DSGVTQTPKHLITATGQRVTLRCSPRSGDLSVYWYQQSLDQGLQFLIQYYNGEERAKGNILERFSAQQFPDLHSELNLSSLELGDSALYFCASSVGEYGYTFGSGTRLTVV.

J is TRBJ1-2 and V is TRBV29-1; the D is unclear. The V gene's germline CDR1 is SQVTM and CDR2 ANQGSEA. The V gene lost 3 bases and the J gene lost 4 bases, with 6 bases spanning the gap. This CDR3 spans 11 amino acids. As DNA, the CDR3 is TGCAGCGTTGATCCCAGCTATGGCTACACCTTC. It yields the protein CSVDPSYGYTF.

The gene calls are TRBV6-5 and TRBJ1-1; D remains ambiguous. CDR1 and CDR2 from the germline V gene are MNHEY and SVGAGI. The V end was cut by 0 bases, the J end by 1 base, with 9 bases between. The CDR3 totals 15 residues. This chain's CDR3 is CASSYSRAANTEAFF. The DNA for the CDR3 is TGTGCCAGCAGTTACTCGAGGGCGGCGAACACTGAAGCTTTCTTT.

The V and J genes are TRBV20-1 and TRBJ2-1; the match to TRBD2 covers 14 bases. V was clipped by 3 bases and J by 7 bases; unmatched bases: 5. Per the germline V gene, CDR1 is DFQATT and CDR2 is SNEGSKA (reference sequence). The CDR3 is 15 amino acids. The CDR3 region has the DNA TGCAGTGCTAGTGGGACTAGCGGGAGTGTAAATGAGCAGTTCTTC. Translation: CSASGTSGSVNEQFF.

V usage is TRBV23-1 and J usage is TRBJ1-5, with 9 bases fitting TRBD1. TRBV23-1 falls under the ORF class, with uncertain function. The V segment lost 2 bases and the J segment 1 base; nucleotides outside the gene matches: 3. The CDR3 runs to 16 residues. CDR3 in DNA: TGCGCCAGCAGTCAAAGGGACAGGGTAAGCAATCAGCCCCAGCATTTT. It translates to CASSQRDRVSNQPQHF.

The genes are TRBV6-5 and TRBJ1-5; 7 bases line up with TRBD1. Germline CDR1 is MNHEY and CDR2 is SVGAGI. The CDR3 extends over 15 amino acids. Losses at the gene ends were 6 bases for V and 6 bases for J; bases not matched to a gene: 11. The CDR3 protein is CASSPQGVFGQPQHF. The DNA of the CDR3 is TGTGCCAGCAGCCCCCAGGGGGTATTTGGTCAGCCCCAGCATTTT.

The rearrangement uses TRBV28 and TRBJ1-2; the match to TRBD1 covers 10 bases. The length of the CDR3 is 14 residues. V lost 4 bases, J lost 8 bases, and 7 bases stayed unmatched. Germline CDR1 MDHEN, CDR2 SYDVKM. CDR3 region: CASSSADRGHGYTF. Written as DNA, the CDR3 is TGTGCCAGCAGTTCCGCAGACAGGGGGCACGGCTACACCTTC.

CDR3 sequence reads: CASSLGERRTYNEQFF. In DNA, the CDR3 is TGTGCCAGCAGCTTAGGTGAGAGGCGGACCTACAATGAGCAGTTCTTC. The J gene is TRBJ2-1, the V gene TRBV11-3, with D hard to call. The CDR3 contains 16 residues. Germline assignment: CDR1 SGHNT and CDR2 YENEEA. The ends were cut back, 1 base at V and 2 bases at J, with 12 bases in the middle.

This clone was counted only a few times. J is TRBJ1-3 and V is TRBV5-5, with 8 bases fitting TRBD1. The CDR3 is 16 residues long. Germline V gives CDR1 SGHKS, CDR2 YYEKEE (reference sequence). V lost 5 bases, J lost 3 bases, and 10 bases stayed unmatched. CDR3 sequence (DNA): TGTGCCAGCAGTCCTGTCAGGGGGCTTGTTGGAAACACCATATATTTT. Protein product: CASSPVRGLVGNTIYF.

The chain has TRBV4-2 and TRBJ1-2; D ambiguous. Trimming left V 0 bases short and J 12 bases short, with 17 bases between. This CDR3 has 14 residues. Germline assignment: CDR1 LGHNA and CDR2 YNFKEQ. CDR3 nucleotide sequence: TGTGCCAGCAGCCAAGATTCATTAGCCGGGGTAAACACCTTC. Its protein is CASSQDSLAGVNTF.

The chain employs TRBV19 and TRBJ2-7, with TRBD2 identical over 9 bases. With V trimmed by 2 bases and J by 4 bases, 6 bases remained unmatched. Germline V gives CDR1 LNHDA, CDR2 SQIVND (reference sequence). The CDR3 is made up of 15 amino acids. The CDR3 here is CASSIRPGLAYEQYF. The CDR3 DNA sequence: TGTGCCAGTAGTATACGACCGGGACTAGCTTACGAGCAGTACTTC.

As DNA, the CDR3 is TGTGCCTGGAGGGCGGACAGGGGGGAACAGTACTTC. Translated, it gives CAWRADRGEQYF. The V call is TRBV30, the J call TRBJ2-7; TRBD1 aligns across 10 bases. Trimming took 3 bases from V and 10 from J; bases not matched to a gene: 6. Germline V lookup: CDR1 GTSNPN, CDR2 SVGIG (reference sequence). The CDR3 is 12 amino acids.

The CDR3 DNA follows: TGTGCCAGCAGCTTCTTACTAGCGGGAGGGCCCAATGAGCAGTTCTTC. Protein: CASSFLLAGGPNEQFF. The chain is built from TRBV11-2 and TRBJ2-1; 13 bases line up with TRBD2. Germline V CDR1 and CDR2: SGHAT, FQNNGV. CDR3 length: 16 residues. The trim removed 3 bases at V and 6 bases at J, leaving 5 bases unmatched.

This clone was seen once. This chain joins TRBV4-1 and TRBJ1-2; TRBD1 is a possible D gene (6 bases). V lost 2 bases to trimming and J lost 4 bases, with 17 bases between them. There are 16 residues in the CDR3. Germline V gene lookup returns CDR1 MGHRA and CDR2 YSYEKL. The chain's CDR3 is CASSQTGTPKGYGYTF. The CDR3 DNA reads TGCGCCAGCAGCCAAACCGGGACACCGAAGGGCTATGGCTACACCTTC.

This clone has a single count. The DNA for the CDR3 is TGTGCCAGCAGCCCGACGGGGGTGGCAGGAAACACCATATATTTT. Amino acids: CASSPTGVAGNTIYF. V is TRBV11-3 and J is TRBJ1-3, with TRBD1 as a possible D gene (5 bases). The V end was cut by 5 bases, the J end by 4 bases, with 15 bases between. This CDR3 is built from 15 residues. Germline assignment: CDR1 SGHNT and CDR2 YENEEA.

This clone was counted a few times. CDR3 sequence: CASSLMGASSYEQYF. In DNA form, the CDR3 reads TGTGCCAGCAGCTTAATGGGGGCCAGCTCCTACGAGCAGTACTTC. The V and J genes are TRBV11-2 and TRBJ2-7, with a possible D match to TRBD1 (6 bases). This CDR3 spans 15 amino acids. V was trimmed by 2 bases and J by 0 bases, leaving 11 bases between them. In germline, CDR1 is SGHAT, CDR2 FQNNGV.